This entry lists 16 T cell receptor beta chains sequenced from one sample in a study of CD8+ T cells in alopecia areata. Reverse transcription of extracted RNA yielded cDNA, which provided the sequencing template. Sequencing used immunoSEQ multiplex PCR; TCRdb keeps in-frame clones, though not all of them. The top ten clones hold 0.79% of a sample with about 98,000 clones, 35% to 50% of them seen once. The sequencing input was CD4+ T cells sorted from blood. The receptors stem from a human donor with alopecia areata.

The chain carries TRBV28 and TRBJ2-4; 8 bases agree with TRBD1. CDR3 length equals 14 residues. Germline loops: CDR1 MDHEN, CDR2 SYDVKM. The junction had 8 bases not matched to a gene; V was cut back by 5 bases and J by 8 bases. CDR3: CASSRGQGGHIQYF. The CDR3 DNA reads as TGTGCCAGCAGTCGAGGACAGGGCGGCCACATTCAGTACTTC.

This chain links TRBV19 with TRBJ2-1; tentatively, D is TRBD2 (5 bases). Germline V gives CDR1 LNHDA, CDR2 SQIVND (reference sequence). CDR3 length: 15 amino acids. The CDR3 DNA reads TGTTTCCAAAAGACCCCGTGGACTTCTTACAATGAGCAGTTCTTC. Protein: CFQKTPWTSYNEQFF.

V usage is TRBV7-9 and J usage is TRBJ2-7; TRBD1 is a possible D gene (5 bases). V dropped 1 base and J dropped 10 bases, with 8 bases sitting between them. The CDR3 runs 11 residues. Germline CDR1 reads SEHNR; CDR2 reads FQNEAQ (reference sequence). For the CDR3, the DNA is TGTGCCAGCAGCTTAGAGACAGACCAGTACTTC. Residues: CASSLETDQYF. Together with reference TRBV7-9 and TRBJ2-7, the CDR3 gives the full variable domain: DTGVSQNPRHKITKRGQNVTFRCDPISEHNRLYWYRQTLGQGPEFLTYFQNEAQLEKSRLLSDRFSAERPKGSFSTLEIQRTEQGDSAMYLCASSLETDQYFGPGTRLTVT.

There are many counts of this clone. This sequence joins TRBV7-9 and TRBJ2-5; D perhaps matches TRBD2 (6 bases). The ends were cut back, 0 bases at V and 4 bases at J, with 6 bases in the middle. Germline CDR1 and CDR2: SEHNR and FQNEAQ (reference sequence). CDR3 size: 13 residues. CDR3 region: CASSLAGGETQYF. The CDR3 DNA reads as TGTGCCAGCAGCTTAGCCGGGGGAGAGACCCAGTACTTC.

The chain employs TRBV5-1 and TRBJ2-5, with a tentative D call TRBD2 (6 bases). CDR1 is SGHRS, CDR2 YFSETQ, per germline. V was pared by 1 base and J by 4 bases, with 11 bases between. This CDR3 spans 14 amino acids. The CDR3 nucleotides read TGCGCCAGCAGCTTGCTGGGGGGAGGAGAGACCCAGTACTTC. It encodes CASSLLGGGETQYF.

This clone occurred a few times. In nucleotides, the CDR3 is TGCGCCAGCAGCGAACAGGGCACTGAAGCTTTCTTT. Translation gives CASSEQGTEAFF. The gene calls are TRBV5-1 and TRBJ1-1, with a tentative D call TRBD1 (6 bases). The CDR3 runs 12 residues. V lost 4 bases and J 4 bases, leaving 8 bases between the germline ends. CDR1 and CDR2 from the germline V gene are SGHRS and YFSETQ.

This clone turned up a few times. The rearrangement links TRBV28 to TRBJ2-7; TRBD2 agrees at 10 bases. CDR3 length: 14 amino acids. Germline assignment: CDR1 MDHEN and CDR2 SYDVKM. Trimming at V came to 6 bases and at J to 0 bases, leaving 2 bases not matched to a gene. The CDR3 nucleotides read TGTGCCAGCAGCGCTAGCGGGAGCTCCTACGAGCAGTACTTC. Amino acids: CASSASGSSYEQYF.

This clone has only a few counts. V is TRBV29-1 and J is TRBJ2-3, with D possibly matching TRBD2 (6 bases). The V gene's germline CDR1 is SQVTM and CDR2 ANQGSEA. The V end lost 3 bases, the J end lost 4 bases, and 14 bases lay between the germline ends. The CDR3 length is 14 residues. The CDR3 DNA is TGCAGCGTTGATAAGGCGGGGCCGGCAGATACGCAGTATTTT. This encodes CSVDKAGPADTQYF.

The V call is TRBV4-2, the J call TRBJ2-2; maybe TRBD2 (5 bases). V dropped 0 bases and J dropped 7 bases, with 12 bases sitting between them. Germline CDR1 is LGHNA and CDR2 is YNFKEQ. CDR3 length: 15 amino acids. CDR3 DNA: TGTGCCAGCAGCCAAGATGTCTGGGCGGGCGGGGAGCTGTTTTTT. Its protein product is CASSQDVWAGGELFF.

In its sample, this clone was seen a few times. Other DNA sequences of this sample code for an identical CDR3. The rearrangement uses TRBV29-1 and TRBJ2-7; the D is unclear. Germline values: CDR1 SQVTM, CDR2 ANQGSEA. V lost 2 bases, J lost 0 bases, and 5 bases lay in between. The CDR3 length is 12 residues. The CDR3 nucleotides are TGCAGCGTTGAACCTAGCTCCTACGAGCAGTACTTC. Protein product: CSVEPSSYEQYF.

CDR3 sequence: CASSMTATYEQYF. CDR3 in DNA: TGTGCCAGTAGTATGACAGCCACCTACGAGCAGTACTTC. The chain employs TRBV19 and TRBJ2-7, with D maybe TRBD1 (5 bases). The CDR3 contains 13 residues. The V gene's germline CDR1 is LNHDA and CDR2 SQIVND (reference sequence). V was shortened by 3 bases and J by 2 bases, with 8 bases between the two germline ends.

The chain employs TRBV29-1 and TRBJ1-1, with D possibly matching TRBD1 (6 bases). This CDR3 is built from 13 residues. With 4 bases removed from V and 6 bases from J, the gap between germline ends came to 15 bases. CDR1 and CDR2 (germline): SQVTM, ANQGSEA. The CDR3 sequence is CSVGAAQGSEAFF. In DNA form, the CDR3 reads TGCAGCGTTGGGGCGGCCCAGGGGTCTGAAGCTTTCTTT.

On this clone: Germline is not matched at one junction end, which may reflect a read error. This chain links TRBV29-1 with TRBJ2-3; D is unresolved. The length of the CDR3 is 12 residues. Germline V CDR1 and CDR2: SQVTM, ANQGSEA. The CDR3 loop reads CSAEGSIDTQYF. The CDR3 DNA follows: TGCAGCGCCGAAGGTAGCATAGATACGCAGTATTTT.

In this sample, this clone turned up a few times. This CDR3 is also generated by other DNA sequences in the sample. The CDR3 spells CSAGQETQYF. The CDR3 bases are TGCAGTGCCGGACAAGAGACCCAGTACTTC. The gene calls are TRBV20-1 and TRBJ2-5; no definite D call. There are 10 residues in the CDR3. Germline CDR1 is DFQATT and CDR2 is SNEGSKA (reference sequence). The V end was cut by 6 bases, the J end by 2 bases, with 4 bases between.

CDR3 in amino acids: CSVEERVDEQFF. CDR3 DNA: TGCAGCGTTGAAGAGAGGGTAGATGAGCAGTTCTTC. The V call is TRBV29-1, the J call TRBJ2-1; TRBD2 might be the D (5 bases). The CDR3 length is 12 residues. V gave up 0 bases and J gave up 8 bases, with 8 bases separating them. CDR1 and CDR2 from the germline V gene are SQVTM and ANQGSEA.

This clone was detected only once. The chain recombines TRBV9 with TRBJ2-1, with a weak D call TRBD1 (5 bases). Germline V lookup: CDR1 SGDLS, CDR2 YYNGEE. V shed 0 bases and J shed 8 bases, with 12 bases lying between them. There are 14 residues in the CDR3. In DNA, the CDR3 is TGTGCCAGCAGCGTAGAGTCCAGGGCCCATGAGCAGTTCTTC. Translating it yields CASSVESRAHEQFF.